Each of the 3 T cell receptor beta chains below was sequenced from the same sample in a study of T cell repertoires in cytomegalovirus infection. TCRdb fed the reads into MiXCR, producing one record per CDR3 protein. The table shows 600,000 to 800,000 distinct CDR3 sequences, with less than 25% occurring only once. Sample: CD8+ T cells from PBMCs. The receptors were gathered from a human donor in good health (CMV status not recorded). Some clones in this sample may be carry-over from other donors' samples.

About this clonotype itself: Germline is not matched at one junction end, which may reflect a read error. The gene calls are TRBV20-1 and TRBJ1-2; TRBD1 might be the D (5 bases). Per germline, CDR1 DFQATT and CDR2 SNEGSKA (reference sequence). The CDR3 loop spans 15 amino acids. CDR3 residues: CSVRVETEINYGYTF. CDR3 DNA sequence: TGCAGTGTTAGAGTGGAGACAGAGATTAACTATGGCTACACCTTC.

This clonotype has only a few counts. The chain employs TRBV6-5 and TRBJ2-5; 7 nucleotides line up with TRBD2. Germline loops: CDR1 MNHEY, CDR2 SVGAGI. V dropped 2 bases and J dropped 3; count of bases not matched to a gene: 9. The CDR3 is 16 residues long. The CDR3 bases are TGTGCCAGCAGTTACGATGCGGCTAGCGGAGAAGAGACCCAGTACTTC. Translated, it gives CASSYDAASGEETQYF.

This clonotype came up a few times. J is TRBJ2-3 and V is TRBV14; D not resolved. Per germline, CDR1 SGHDN and CDR2 FVKESK. The CDR3 sequence is 12 residues long. The V end lost 0 bases, the J end lost 9 bases, and 7 bases lay between the germline ends. The CDR3 loop is CASSQDQYTQYF. The DNA for the CDR3 is TGTGCCAGCAGCCAAGACCAATACACGCAGTATTTT.